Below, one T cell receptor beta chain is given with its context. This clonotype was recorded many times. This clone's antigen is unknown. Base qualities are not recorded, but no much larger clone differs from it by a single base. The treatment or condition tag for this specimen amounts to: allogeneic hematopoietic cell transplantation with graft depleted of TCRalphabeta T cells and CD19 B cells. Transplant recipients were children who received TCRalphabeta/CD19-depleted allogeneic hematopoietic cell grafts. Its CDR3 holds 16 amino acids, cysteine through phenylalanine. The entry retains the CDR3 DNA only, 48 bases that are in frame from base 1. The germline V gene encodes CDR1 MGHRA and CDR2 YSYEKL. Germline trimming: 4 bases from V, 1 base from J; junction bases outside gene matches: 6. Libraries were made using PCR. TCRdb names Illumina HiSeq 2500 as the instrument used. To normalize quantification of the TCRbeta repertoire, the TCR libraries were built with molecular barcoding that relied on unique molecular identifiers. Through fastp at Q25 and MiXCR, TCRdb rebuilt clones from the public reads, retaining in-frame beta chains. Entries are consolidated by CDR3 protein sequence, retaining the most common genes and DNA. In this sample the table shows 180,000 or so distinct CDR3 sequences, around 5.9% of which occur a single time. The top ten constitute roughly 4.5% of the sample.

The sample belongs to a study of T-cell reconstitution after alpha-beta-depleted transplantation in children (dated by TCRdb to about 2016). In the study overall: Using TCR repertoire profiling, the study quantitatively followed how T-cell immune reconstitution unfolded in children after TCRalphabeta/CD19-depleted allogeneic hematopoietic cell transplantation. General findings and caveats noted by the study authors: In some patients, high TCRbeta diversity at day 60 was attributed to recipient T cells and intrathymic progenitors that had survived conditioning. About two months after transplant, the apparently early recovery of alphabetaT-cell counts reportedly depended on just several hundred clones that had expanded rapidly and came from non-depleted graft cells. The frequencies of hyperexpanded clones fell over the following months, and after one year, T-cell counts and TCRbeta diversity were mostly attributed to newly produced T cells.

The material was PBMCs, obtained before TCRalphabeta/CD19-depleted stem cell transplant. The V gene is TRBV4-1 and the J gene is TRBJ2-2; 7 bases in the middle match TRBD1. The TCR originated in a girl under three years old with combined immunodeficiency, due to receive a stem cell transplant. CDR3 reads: CASSLRGTVNTGELFF. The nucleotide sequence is TGCGCCAGCAGCCTTAGGGGGACAGTGAACACCGGGGAGCTGTTTTTT.